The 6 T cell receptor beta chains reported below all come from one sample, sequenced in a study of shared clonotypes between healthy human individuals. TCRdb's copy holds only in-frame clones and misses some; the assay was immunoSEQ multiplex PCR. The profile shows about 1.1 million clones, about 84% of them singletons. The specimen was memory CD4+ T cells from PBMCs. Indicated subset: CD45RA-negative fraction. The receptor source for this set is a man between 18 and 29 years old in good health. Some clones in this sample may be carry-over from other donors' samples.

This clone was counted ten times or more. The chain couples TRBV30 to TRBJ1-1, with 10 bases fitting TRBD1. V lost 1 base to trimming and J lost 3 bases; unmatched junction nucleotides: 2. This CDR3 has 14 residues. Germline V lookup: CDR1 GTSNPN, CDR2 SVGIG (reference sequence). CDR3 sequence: CAWSGDRGHTEAFF. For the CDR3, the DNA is TGTGCCTGGAGTGGGGACAGGGGTCACACTGAAGCTTTCTTT.

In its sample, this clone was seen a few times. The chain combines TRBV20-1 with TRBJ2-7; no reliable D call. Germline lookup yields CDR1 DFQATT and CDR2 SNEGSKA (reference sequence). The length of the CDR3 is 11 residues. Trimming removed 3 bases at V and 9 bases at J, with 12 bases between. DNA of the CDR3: TGCAGTGCTAGTGAAGGGAAAGGGCAGTACTTC. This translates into CSASEGKGQYF.

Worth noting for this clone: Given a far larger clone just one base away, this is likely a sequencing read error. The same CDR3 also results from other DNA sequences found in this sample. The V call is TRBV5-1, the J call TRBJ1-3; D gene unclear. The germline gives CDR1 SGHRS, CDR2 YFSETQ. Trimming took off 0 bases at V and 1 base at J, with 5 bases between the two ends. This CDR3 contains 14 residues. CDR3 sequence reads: CASSLGGSGNTIYF. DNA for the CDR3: TGCGCCAGCAGCTTGGGTGGTTCTGGAAACACCATATATTTT.

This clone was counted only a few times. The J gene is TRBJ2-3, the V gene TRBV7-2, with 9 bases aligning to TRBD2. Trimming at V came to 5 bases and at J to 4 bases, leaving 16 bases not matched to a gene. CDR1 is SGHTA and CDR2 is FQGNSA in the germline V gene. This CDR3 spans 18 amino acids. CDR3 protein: CASSATWGAGGPPDTQYF. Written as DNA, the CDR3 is TGTGCCAGCAGCGCAACCTGGGGGGCGGGAGGGCCCCCAGATACGCAGTATTTT.

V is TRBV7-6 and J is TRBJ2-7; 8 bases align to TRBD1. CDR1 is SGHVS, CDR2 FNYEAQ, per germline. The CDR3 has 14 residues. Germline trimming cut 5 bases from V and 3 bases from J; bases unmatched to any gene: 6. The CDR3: CASSASGGGYEQYF. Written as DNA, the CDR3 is TGTGCCAGCAGCGCCTCAGGGGGCGGCTACGAGCAGTACTTC.

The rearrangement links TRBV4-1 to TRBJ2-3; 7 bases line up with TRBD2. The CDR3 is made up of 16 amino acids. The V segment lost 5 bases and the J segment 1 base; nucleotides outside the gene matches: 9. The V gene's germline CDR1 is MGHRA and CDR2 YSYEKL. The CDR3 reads CASSGRLALRTDTQYF. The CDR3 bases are TGCGCCAGCAGCGGCAGACTAGCCCTACGCACAGATACGCAGTATTTT.